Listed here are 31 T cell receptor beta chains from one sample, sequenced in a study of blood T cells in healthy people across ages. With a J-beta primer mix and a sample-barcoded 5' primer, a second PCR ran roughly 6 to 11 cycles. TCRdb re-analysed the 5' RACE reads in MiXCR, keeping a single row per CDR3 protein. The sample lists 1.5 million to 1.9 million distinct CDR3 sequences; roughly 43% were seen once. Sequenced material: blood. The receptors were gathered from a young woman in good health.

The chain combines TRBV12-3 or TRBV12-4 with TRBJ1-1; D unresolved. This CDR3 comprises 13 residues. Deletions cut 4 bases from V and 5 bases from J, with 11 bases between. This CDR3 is CASSYGEETEAFF. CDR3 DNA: TGTGCCAGCAGTTATGGTGAGGAGACTGAAGCTTTCTTT.

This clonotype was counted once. CDR3 loop: CASTGTGSGTEAFF. For the CDR3, the DNA is TGTGCCAGCACCGGGACAGGGAGTGGCACTGAAGCTTTCTTT. The V and J genes are TRBV6-2 or TRBV6-3 and TRBJ1-1; 9 nucleotides align to TRBD1. Germline V gene data show CDR1 as MNHEY and CDR2 as SVGEGT. J lost 4 bases, V lost 7 bases, and 7 bases had no gene match. CDR3 size: 14 residues.

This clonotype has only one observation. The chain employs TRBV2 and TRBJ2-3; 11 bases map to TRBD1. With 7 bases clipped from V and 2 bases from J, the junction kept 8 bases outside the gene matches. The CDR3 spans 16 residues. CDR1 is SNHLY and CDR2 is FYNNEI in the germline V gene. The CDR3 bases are TGTGCCAGCAACCCGGGACAGGGGGTTGTCACAGATACGCAGTATTTT. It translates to CASNPGQGVVTDTQYF.

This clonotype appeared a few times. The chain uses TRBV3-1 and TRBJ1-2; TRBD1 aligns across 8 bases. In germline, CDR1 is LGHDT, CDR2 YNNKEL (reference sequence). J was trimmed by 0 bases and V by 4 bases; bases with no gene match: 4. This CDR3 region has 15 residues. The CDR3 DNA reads TGTGCCAGCAGCCTAACAGGGGGAGCTAACTATGGCTACACCTTC. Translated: CASSLTGGANYGYTF.

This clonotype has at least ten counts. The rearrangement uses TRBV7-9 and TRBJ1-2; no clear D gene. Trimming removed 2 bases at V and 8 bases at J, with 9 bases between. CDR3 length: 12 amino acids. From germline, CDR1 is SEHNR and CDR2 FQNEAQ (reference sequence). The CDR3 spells CASSLQRDGYTF. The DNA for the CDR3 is TGTGCCAGCAGCTTACAGCGCGACGGCTACACCTTC.

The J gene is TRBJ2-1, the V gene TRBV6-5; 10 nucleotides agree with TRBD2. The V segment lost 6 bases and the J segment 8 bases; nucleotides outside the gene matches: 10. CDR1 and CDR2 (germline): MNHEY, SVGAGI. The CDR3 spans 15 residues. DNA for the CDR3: TGTGCCAGCAGGGGGGTGGTAGCGGGGGGTTATGAGCAGTTCTTC. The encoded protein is CASRGVVAGGYEQFF.

CDR3 residues: CASSLTGLDFRPDTQYF. CDR3 in DNA: TGTGCCAGCAGCTTAACGGGACTAGATTTTCGACCAGATACGCAGTATTTT. V and J are TRBV7-3 and TRBJ2-3; 8 nucleotides agree with TRBD2. Trimming took 0 bases from V and 4 from J; bases not matched to a gene: 9. CDR1 and CDR2 (germline): SGHTA, FQGTGA. This CDR3 is built from 17 residues.

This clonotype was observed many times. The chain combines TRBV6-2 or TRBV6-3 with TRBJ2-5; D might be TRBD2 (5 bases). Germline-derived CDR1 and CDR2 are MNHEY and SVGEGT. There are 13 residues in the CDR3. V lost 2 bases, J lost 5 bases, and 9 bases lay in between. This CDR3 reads CASSYGAEETQYF. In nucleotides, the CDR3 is TGTGCCAGCAGTTACGGAGCGGAGGAGACCCAGTACTTC.

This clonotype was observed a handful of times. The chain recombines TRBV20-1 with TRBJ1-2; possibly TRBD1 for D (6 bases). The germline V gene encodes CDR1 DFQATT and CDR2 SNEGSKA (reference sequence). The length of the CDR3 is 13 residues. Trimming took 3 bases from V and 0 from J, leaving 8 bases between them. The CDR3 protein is CSASRQANYGYTF. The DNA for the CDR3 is TGCAGTGCTAGTCGACAGGCTAACTATGGCTACACCTTC.

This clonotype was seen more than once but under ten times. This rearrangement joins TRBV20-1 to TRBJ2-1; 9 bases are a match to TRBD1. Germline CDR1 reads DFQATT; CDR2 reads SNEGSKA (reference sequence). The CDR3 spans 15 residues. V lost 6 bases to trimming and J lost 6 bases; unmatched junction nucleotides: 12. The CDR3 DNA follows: TGCAGTGCCCGACTCCGGGACAGGGCGGGCAATGAGCAGTTCTTC. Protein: CSARLRDRAGNEQFF.

The CDR3 bases are TGTGCCAGCAGTTCCCTCCGTTCCTTTAGCTCCTACGAGCAGTACTTC. It yields the protein CASSSLRSFSSYEQYF. The rearrangement joins TRBV27 to TRBJ2-7; D unresolved. The CDR3 is 16 residues long. V gave up 4 bases and J gave up 0 bases, with 16 bases separating them. Germline-derived CDR1 and CDR2 are MNHEY and SMNVEV (reference sequence).

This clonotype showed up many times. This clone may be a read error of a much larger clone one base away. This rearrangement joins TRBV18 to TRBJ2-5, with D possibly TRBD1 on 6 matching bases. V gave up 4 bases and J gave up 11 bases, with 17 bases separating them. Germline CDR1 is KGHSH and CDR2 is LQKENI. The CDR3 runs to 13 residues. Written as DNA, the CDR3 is TGTGCCAGCTCACATGGGACATACAATGAGCAGTACTTC. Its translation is CASSHGTYNEQYF.

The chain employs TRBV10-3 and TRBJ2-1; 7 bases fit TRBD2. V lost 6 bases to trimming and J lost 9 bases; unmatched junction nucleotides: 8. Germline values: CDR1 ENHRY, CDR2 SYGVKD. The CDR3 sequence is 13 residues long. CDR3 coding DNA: TGTGCCATCAGCCCGGGACCGGGGGGTGAGCAGTTCTTC. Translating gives CAISPGPGGEQFF.

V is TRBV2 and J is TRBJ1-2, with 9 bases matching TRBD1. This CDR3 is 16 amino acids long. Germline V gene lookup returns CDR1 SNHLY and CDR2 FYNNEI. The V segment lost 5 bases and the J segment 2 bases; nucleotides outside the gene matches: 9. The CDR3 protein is CASSMGQGKTNYGYTF. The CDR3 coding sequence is TGTGCCAGCAGTATGGGACAGGGAAAGACCAACTATGGCTACACCTTC. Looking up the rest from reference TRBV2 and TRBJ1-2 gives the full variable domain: EPEVTQTPSHQVTQMGQEVILRCVPISNHLYFYWYRQILGQKVEFLVSFYNNEISEKSEIFDDQFSVERPDGSNFTLKIRSTKLEDSAMYFCASSMGQGKTNYGYTFGSGTRLTVV.

Written as DNA, the CDR3 is TGTGCCAGCAGTTCACTCAGGGCTAGCGGGGTGGATACGCAGTATTTT. The encoded protein is CASSSLRASGVDTQYF. V and J are TRBV6-5 and TRBJ2-3; 9 positions match TRBD2. V lost 4 bases and J lost 6; bases outside the gene matches: 11. The CDR3 runs 16 residues. The V gene's germline CDR1 is MNHEY and CDR2 SVGAGI.

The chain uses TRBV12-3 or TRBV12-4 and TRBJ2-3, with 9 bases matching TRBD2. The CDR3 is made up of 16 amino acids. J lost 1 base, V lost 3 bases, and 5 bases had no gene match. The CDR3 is CASSLGTSRRTDTQYF. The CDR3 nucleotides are TGTGCCAGCAGTTTGGGGACTAGCCGCCGCACAGATACGCAGTATTTT.

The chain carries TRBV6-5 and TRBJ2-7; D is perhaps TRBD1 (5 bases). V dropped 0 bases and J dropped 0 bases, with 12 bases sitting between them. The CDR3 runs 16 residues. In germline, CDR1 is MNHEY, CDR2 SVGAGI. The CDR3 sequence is CASSYSRTGDSYEQYF. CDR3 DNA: TGTGCCAGCAGTTACTCCCGAACAGGAGACTCCTACGAGCAGTACTTC.

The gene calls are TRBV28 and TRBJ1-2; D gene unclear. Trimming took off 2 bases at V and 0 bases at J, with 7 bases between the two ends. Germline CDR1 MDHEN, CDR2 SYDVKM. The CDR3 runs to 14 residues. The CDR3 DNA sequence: TGTGCCAGCAGTTTACTAGGAGCTAACTATGGCTACACCTTC. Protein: CASSLLGANYGYTF.

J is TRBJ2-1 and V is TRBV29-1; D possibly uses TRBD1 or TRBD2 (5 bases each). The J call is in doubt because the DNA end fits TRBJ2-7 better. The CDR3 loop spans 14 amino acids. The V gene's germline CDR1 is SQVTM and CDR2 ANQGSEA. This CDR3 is CSVRDPGSYNEQYF. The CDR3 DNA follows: TGCAGCGTAAGGGACCCCGGCTCCTACAATGAGCAGTACTTC.

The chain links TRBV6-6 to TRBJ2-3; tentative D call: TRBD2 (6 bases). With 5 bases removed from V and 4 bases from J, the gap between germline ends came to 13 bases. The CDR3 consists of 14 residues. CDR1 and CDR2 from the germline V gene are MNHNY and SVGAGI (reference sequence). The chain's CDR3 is CASSVLAKADTQYF. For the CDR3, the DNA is TGTGCCAGCAGTGTACTAGCAAAGGCAGATACGCAGTATTTT.

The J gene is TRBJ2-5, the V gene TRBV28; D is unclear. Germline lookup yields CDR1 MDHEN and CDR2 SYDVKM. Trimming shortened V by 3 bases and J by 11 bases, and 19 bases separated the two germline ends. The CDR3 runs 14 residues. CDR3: CASSFAGSYNEQYF. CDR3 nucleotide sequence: TGTGCCAGCAGTTTTGCCGGGTCCTACAATGAGCAGTACTTC.

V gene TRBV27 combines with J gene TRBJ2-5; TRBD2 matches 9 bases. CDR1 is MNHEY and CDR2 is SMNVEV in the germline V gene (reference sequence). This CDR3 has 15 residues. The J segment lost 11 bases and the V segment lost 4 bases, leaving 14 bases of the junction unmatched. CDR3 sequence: CASSSLQRGAGEQYF. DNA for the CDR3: TGTGCCAGCAGTTCCCTACAGCGGGGGGCGGGTGAGCAGTACTTC.

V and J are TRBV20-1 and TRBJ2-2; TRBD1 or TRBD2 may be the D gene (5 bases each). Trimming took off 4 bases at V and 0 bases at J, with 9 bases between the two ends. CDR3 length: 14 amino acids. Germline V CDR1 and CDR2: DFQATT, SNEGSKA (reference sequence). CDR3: CSATGPTNTGELFF. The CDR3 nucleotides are TGCAGTGCTACGGGACCCACGAACACCGGGGAGCTGTTTTTT.

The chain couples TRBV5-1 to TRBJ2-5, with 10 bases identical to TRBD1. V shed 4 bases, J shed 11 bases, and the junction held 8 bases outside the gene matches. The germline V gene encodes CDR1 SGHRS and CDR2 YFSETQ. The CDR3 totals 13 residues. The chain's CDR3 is CASSVGDRGEQYF. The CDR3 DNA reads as TGCGCCAGCAGCGTGGGGGACAGGGGTGAGCAGTACTTC.

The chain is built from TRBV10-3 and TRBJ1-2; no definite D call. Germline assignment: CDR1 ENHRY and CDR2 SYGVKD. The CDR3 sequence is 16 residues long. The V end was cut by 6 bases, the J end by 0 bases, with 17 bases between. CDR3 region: CAIRRFSADPNYGYTF. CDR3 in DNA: TGTGCCATCAGAAGATTTTCAGCTGACCCTAACTATGGCTACACCTTC.

CDR3 loop: CASSLTGLQGLRDEQYF. CDR3 DNA sequence: TGTGCCAGCAGCTTAACTGGGCTACAGGGGTTAAGGGACGAGCAGTACTTC. The rearrangement links TRBV7-3 to TRBJ2-7; TRBD1 agrees at 7 bases. Trimming removed 0 bases from V and 5 bases from J; junction bases left unmatched: 13. CDR1 is SGHTA and CDR2 is FQGTGA in the germline V gene. The CDR3 is 17 amino acids. The full variable domain, with the rest looked up from reference TRBV7-3 and TRBJ2-7, is GAGVSQTPSNKVTEKGKYVELRCDPISGHTALYWYRQSLGQGPEFLIYFQGTGAADDSGLPNDRFFAVRPEGSVSTLKIQRTERGDSAVYLCASSLTGLQGLRDEQYFGPGTRLTVT.

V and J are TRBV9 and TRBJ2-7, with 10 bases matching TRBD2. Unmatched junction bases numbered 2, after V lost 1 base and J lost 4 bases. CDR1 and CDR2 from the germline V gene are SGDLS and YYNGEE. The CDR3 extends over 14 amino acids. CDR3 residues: CASSVTSGDYEQYF. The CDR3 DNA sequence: TGTGCCAGCAGCGTAACTAGCGGGGATTACGAGCAGTACTTC.

The CDR3 bases are TGCAGTGCTAGAGATCTTGTGTCGGGATGGGTCAATGAGCAGTTCTTC. Encoded protein: CSARDLVSGWVNEQFF. The genes are TRBV20-1 and TRBJ2-1; tentatively, D is TRBD2 (5 bases). The CDR3 sequence is 16 residues long. The germline CDR1 and CDR2 sequences are DFQATT and SNEGSKA (reference sequence). V lost 0 bases and J 6 bases, leaving 18 bases between the germline ends.

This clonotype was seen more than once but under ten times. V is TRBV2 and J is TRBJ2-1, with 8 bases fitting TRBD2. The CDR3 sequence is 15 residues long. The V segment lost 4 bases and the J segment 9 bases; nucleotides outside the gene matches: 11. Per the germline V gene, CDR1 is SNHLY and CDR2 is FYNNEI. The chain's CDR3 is CASSAASGPMGEQFF. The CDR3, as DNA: TGTGCCAGCAGTGCGGCTAGCGGGCCAATGGGTGAGCAGTTCTTC.

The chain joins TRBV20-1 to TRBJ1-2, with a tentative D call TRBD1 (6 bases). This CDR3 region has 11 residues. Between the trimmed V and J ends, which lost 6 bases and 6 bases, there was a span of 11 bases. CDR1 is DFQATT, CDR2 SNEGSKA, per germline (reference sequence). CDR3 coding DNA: TGCAGTGCAAGGGGGATGAATGGCTACACCTTC. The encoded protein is CSARGMNGYTF.

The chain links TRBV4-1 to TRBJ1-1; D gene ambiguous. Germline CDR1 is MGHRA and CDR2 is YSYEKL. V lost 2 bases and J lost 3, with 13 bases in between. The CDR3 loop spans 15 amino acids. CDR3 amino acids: CASSQLGWEDTEAFF. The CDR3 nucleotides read TGCGCCAGCAGCCAACTAGGGTGGGAGGACACTGAAGCTTTCTTT.